This TCR beta chain was observed in a study of lymphopenia after photon versus proton radiotherapy. Overall study results and limits: Proton therapy kept repertoires fairly stable, unlike photons, which gained effector/memory cells. Post-nadir TCR diversity decline inversely tracked overall survival among those who died. Better survival with proton therapy was suggested as possible, not demonstrated. Post-nadir diversity loss with photons came from oligoclonal expansion, particularly CD8+ Temra cells.

Using immunoSEQ multiplex PCR, the repertoire was profiled, and TCRdb retains in-frame clones only, with some absent. The sample carries some 55,000 clones, around 86% recorded once. The ends were cut back, 6 bases at V and 4 bases at J, with 19 bases in the middle. The germline V gene has CDR1 SNHLY and CDR2 FYNNEI. This CDR3 has 15 residues. About this clone itself: The target antigen is unknown.

Sequencing used peripheral blood, obtained from a patient treated with photon-based radiotherapy. V gene TRBV2 combines with J gene TRBJ2-7; tentatively, D is TRBD1 or TRBD2 (5 bases each). This receptor was identified in a man aged 35-49 years with gastric cancer. For the CDR3, the DNA is TGTGCCAGCAGGGTTGCGGCCGGGACGAAATACGAGCAGTACTTC. Its protein is CASRVAAGTKYEQYF.